The 11 T cell receptor beta chains listed next were all sequenced from one sample in a study of early T cells in non-severe SARS-CoV-2 infection. TCRdb passed the 5' RACE reads through MiXCR, listing each CDR3 protein once. The repertoire includes about 60,000 distinct CDR3 sequences, about 13% of them detected once, and 7.5% to 10% sits in the top ten. What was sequenced was whole blood. The source of these receptors is an adult who was a healthcare worker with PCR-confirmed SARS-CoV-2 infection or an uninfected control (not recorded which).

The genes are TRBV5-4 and TRBJ2-1; 9 positions match TRBD2. The germline CDR1 and CDR2 sequences are SGHNT and YYREEE (reference sequence). The CDR3 spans 16 residues. J was trimmed by 2 bases and V by 4 bases; bases with no gene match: 7. This chain's CDR3 is CASSLTAGGPYNEQFF. The CDR3 coding sequence is TGTGCCAGCAGCCTCACGGCGGGAGGGCCCTACAATGAGCAGTTCTTC.

The chain joins TRBV7-6 to TRBJ1-4, with a weak D call TRBD1 (5 bases). The germline V and J ends were trimmed by 5 bases and 0 bases, with 19 bases remaining between them. This CDR3 region has 18 residues. Per germline, CDR1 SGHVS and CDR2 FNYEAQ. The CDR3 DNA reads as TGTGCCAGCAGCCCCCGTGCTAGAGGGGAAGCAACTAATGAAAAACTGTTTTTT. Translated, it gives CASSPRARGEATNEKLFF.

V is TRBV7-3 and J is TRBJ2-5, with 10 bases fitting TRBD2. Per the germline V gene, CDR1 is SGHTA and CDR2 is FQGTGA. This CDR3 spans 13 amino acids. V was pared by 5 bases and J by 5 bases, with 2 bases of the junction left unmatched. CDR3 nucleotides: TGTGCCAGCAGCCAGGGACTAGCGGAGACCCAGTACTTC. The encoded protein is CASSQGLAETQYF.

This clonotype was seen repeatedly, ten times or more. The V and J genes are TRBV5-1 and TRBJ1-2; 12 bases fit TRBD1. Germline V gene sequence: CDR1 SGHRS, CDR2 YFSETQ. The J segment lost 8 bases and the V segment lost 4 bases, leaving 6 bases of the junction unmatched. The CDR3 runs 14 residues. The CDR3 DNA reads TGCGCCAGCAGCCCGGGACAGGGGGCTGTAGGCTACACCTTC. This translates into CASSPGQGAVGYTF.

This clonotype was recorded many times. The V gene is TRBV11-3, the J gene TRBJ1-5, with 7 bases identical to TRBD1. The CDR3 length is 16 residues. CDR1 SGHNT and CDR2 YENEEA come from the germline V gene. V lost 7 bases, J lost 0 bases, and 9 bases stayed unmatched. CDR3 sequence: CASIPDRRYSNQPQHF. The CDR3 DNA reads TGTGCCAGCATCCCGGACAGGCGCTATAGCAATCAGCCCCAGCATTTT. The full variable domain, rest sourced from reference TRBV11-3 and TRBJ1-5, is EAGVVQSPRYKIIEKKQPVAFWCNPISGHNTLYWYLQNLGQGPELLIRYENEEAVDDSQLPKDRFSAERLKGVDSTLKIQPAELGDSAVYLCASIPDRRYSNQPQHFGDGTRLSIL.

This clonotype was seen more than once but under ten times. The rearrangement uses TRBV7-8 and TRBJ2-1, with D perhaps matching TRBD1 (5 bases). V was cut by 8 bases and J by 3 bases, with 11 bases left in between. CDR3 size: 13 residues. From germline, CDR1 is SGHVS and CDR2 FQNEAQ. The DNA for the CDR3 is TGTGCCAGCCGGCTAGACAGCTACAATGAGCAGTTCTTC. Translation: CASRLDSYNEQFF.

The rearrangement uses TRBV7-8 and TRBJ2-5, with D possibly TRBD1 on 5 matching bases. The CDR3 is 13 residues long. Germline CDR1 reads SGHVS; CDR2 reads FQNEAQ. Trimming removed 0 bases at V and 5 bases at J, with 7 bases between. The CDR3 bases are TGTGCCAGCAGCTTAGCGCCAGGGGAGACCCAGTACTTC. Its protein product is CASSLAPGETQYF.

V usage is TRBV12-3 or TRBV12-4 and J usage is TRBJ2-3; no firm D call. CDR3 length: 13 residues. V lost 3 bases to trimming and J lost 6 bases, with 10 bases between them. CDR3 sequence reads: CASSFYQSDTQYF. The CDR3 bases are TGTGCCAGCAGTTTCTATCAGTCGGATACGCAGTATTTT.

The table lists this clonotype with many counts. This rearrangement joins TRBV29-1 to TRBJ1-5, with TRBD1 as a possible D gene (5 bases). Trimming pared 7 bases from V and 11 bases from J, leaving 18 bases between. CDR1 is SQVTM, CDR2 ANQGSEA, per germline. This CDR3 is built from 12 residues. CDR3 region: CSARDPNRAQHF. Here the CDR3 DNA reads TGCAGCGCCCGGGACCCCAATCGGGCCCAGCATTTT.

This clonotype was detected ten times or more. This sequence joins TRBV29-1 and TRBJ1-2, with 7 bases that match TRBD1. Germline V lookup: CDR1 SQVTM, CDR2 ANQGSEA. The CDR3 is 11 amino acids. V gave up 5 bases and J gave up 5 bases; unmatched junction bases: 2. The CDR3, as DNA: TGCAGCGTTAGGACAGGTTATGGCTACACCTTC. Its translation: CSVRTGYGYTF.

This clonotype has a count of ten or more. The rearrangement uses TRBV7-6 and TRBJ2-1; 15 nucleotides line up with TRBD2. CDR3 length: 15 residues. V was clipped by 6 bases and J by 8 bases; unmatched bases: 5. Looked up from germline, CDR1 is SGHVS and CDR2 is FNYEAQ. In DNA, the CDR3 is TGTGCCAGCAGTTCCGGACTAGCGGGGGGGGATGAGCAGTTCTTC. Translation gives CASSSGLAGGDEQFF.